These T cell receptor beta chains were read from a single sample in a study of vaccination effects on CD4 cells after COVID-19. TCRdb's copy holds only in-frame clones and misses some; the assay was immunoSEQ multiplex PCR. The table records about 50,000 clones, over 65% of them present only once. Their target antigens are unknown. The sample consisted of CD4+ T cells from PBMCs cultured without peptide, taken before COVID-19 vaccination. The receptors originated from a human donor who received a COVID-19 vaccine. Both conserved end residues are part of each CDR3. The D gene is left open where the match is weak. Expanded clones get a size class; other rows say once, few or many, or leave the size out.

NA,TRBJ2-1,15,NA,TRBV6-5,CASSYDWSGSNEQFF,TGTGCCAGCAGTTACGATTGGTCGGGCAGCAATGAGCAGTTCTTC
NA,TRBJ2-5,15,once,TRBV14,CASSPPVGGEETQYF,TGTGCCAGCAGCCCGCCGGTCGGGGGTGAAGAGACCCAGTACTTC
NA,TRBJ2-1,16,NA,TRBV5-1,CASSVQVRSGINEQFF,TGCGCCAGCAGCGTTCAAGTAAGGTCGGGGATCAATGAGCAGTTCTTC
NA,TRBJ1-4,14,NA,TRBV4-3,CASSQGRRNEKLFF,TGCGCCAGCAGCCAAGGGCGGCGAAACGAAAAACTGTTTTTT
TRBD2,TRBJ2-3,13,NA,TRBV12-3/TRBV12-4,CASERGDTDTQYF,TGTGCCAGCGAACGGGGGGACACAGATACGCAGTATTTT
NA,TRBJ1-2,11,NA,TRBV30,CAWRRGGGYTF,TGTGCCTGGAGACGAGGGGGTGGCTACACCTTC
NA,TRBJ2-1,15,NA,TRBV5-1,CASSFQSGAPHEQFF,TGCGCCAGCAGCTTCCAATCAGGGGCCCCCCATGAGCAGTTCTTC
NA,TRBJ1-3,12,NA,TRBV7-9,CASSLGGNTIYF,TGTGCCAGCAGCTTAGGTGGAAACACCATATATTTT
TRBD1,TRBJ2-3,14,NA,TRBV10-3,CAIRATGRTDTQYF,TGTGCCATCAGGGCGACAGGGCGAACAGATACGCAGTATTTT
NA,TRBJ1-4,15,NA,TRBV7-9,CASSLGEATNEKLFF,TGTGCCAGCAGCTTAGGGGAGGCAACTAATGAAAAACTGTTTTTT
NA,TRBJ1-1,11,NA,TRBV30,CAWSADIPAFF,TGTGCCTGGAGCGCTGACATCCCAGCTTTCTTT
NA,TRBJ2-2,15,few,TRBV24-1,CATSEVRADTGELFF,TGTGCCACCAGTGAGGTCAGGGCGGACACCGGGGAGCTGTTTTTT
NA,TRBJ2-3,13,once,TRBV7-9,CASSSTIPDTQYF,TGTGCCAGCAGCTCAACCATACCAGATACGCAGTATTTT
NA,TRBJ1-2,13,NA,TRBV7-2,CASSFSGMNGYTF,TGTGCCAGCAGCTTCTCAGGGATGAATGGCTACACCTTC
NA,TRBJ1-5,16,NA,TRBV19,CASSILLAGSNQPQHF,TGTGCCAGTAGTATACTTTTAGCGGGAAGCAATCAGCCCCAGCATTTT
TRBD2,TRBJ2-5,15,NA,TRBV6-5,CASTLIAGVGETQYF,TGTGCCAGCACCCTTATAGCGGGGGTTGGAGAGACCCAGTACTTC
NA,TRBJ1-6,17,NA,TRBV19,CASSIGTLDMRNSPLHF,TGTGCCAGTAGTATCGGAACCCTGGACATGCGGAATTCACCCCTCCACTTT
TRBD1,TRBJ1-1,15,NA,TRBV18,CASSPLAGQTGEAFF,TGTGCCAGCTCACCATTGGCGGGACAGACGGGTGAAGCTTTCTTT
TRBD1,TRBJ1-4,15,once,TRBV5-1,CASKWTGGINEKLFF,TGCGCCAGCAAGTGGACAGGGGGGATCAATGAAAAACTGTTTTTT
NA,TRBJ2-5,15,NA,TRBV7-3,CASSPIAGPEETQYF,TGTGCCAGCAGCCCTATCGCGGGGCCAGAAGAGACCCAGTACTTC
TRBD1,TRBJ2-5,13,NA,TRBV29-1,CSGDRVAGETQYF,TGCTCCGGAGACAGGGTCGCAGGGGAGACCCAGTACTTC
NA,TRBJ2-5,15,once,TRBV5-1,CASSLVTGGLETQYF,TGCGCCAGCAGCTTGGTCACTGGGGGGTTGGAGACCCAGTACTTC
NA,TRBJ1-1,15,NA,TRBV27,CASSLFSGRGTEAFF,TGTGCCAGCAGTTTATTTTCAGGCAGAGGCACTGAAGCTTTCTTT
NA,TRBJ2-1,12,NA,TRBV6-6,CASSYSEGREFF,TGTGCCAGCAGTTACTCGGAGGGGCGGGAGTTCTTC
TRBD1,TRBJ1-5,15,NA,TRBV2,CASSREQGASQPQHF,TGTGCCAGCAGTAGGGAACAGGGGGCGAGTCAGCCCCAGCATTTT
NA,TRBJ2-3,12,NA,TRBV5-5,CASTGLAAREYF,TGTGCCAGCACCGGCCTAGCCGCTCGGGAGTATTTT
NA,TRBJ1-5,15,few,TRBV3-1/TRBV3-2,CASSSNTGFSQPQHF,TGTGCCAGCAGCTCGAATACAGGGTTTTCTCAGCCCCAGCATTTT
TRBD2,TRBJ2-1,16,NA,TRBV5-4,CASSSASGGASREQFF,TGTGCCAGCAGCAGCGCTAGCGGGGGGGCCTCACGGGAGCAGTTCTTC
NA,TRBJ2-3,14,NA,TRBV9,CASNLAGAPDTQYF,TGTGCCAGCAACTTGGCGGGGGCCCCAGATACGCAGTATTTT
NA,TRBJ2-3,14,NA,TRBV6-5,CASTPDPSTDTQYF,TGTGCCAGCACTCCGGATCCGAGCACAGATACGCAGTATTTT
TRBD1,TRBJ2-3,12,NA,TRBV19,CATRGQVDTQYF,TGTGCCACCAGGGGGCAGGTAGATACGCAGTATTTT
TRBD1,TRBJ1-6,15,NA,TRBV2,CASKQGQPYNSPLHF,TGTGCCAGCAAGCAGGGACAGCCTTATAATTCACCCCTCCACTTT
NA,TRBJ1-5,11,NA,TRBV28,CASSLQKPQHF,TGTGCCAGCAGTTTGCAAAAGCCCCAGCATTTT
NA,TRBJ1-2,12,NA,TRBV19,CASKSGLYGYTF,TGTGCCAGTAAATCAGGGCTGTATGGCTACACCTTC
NA,TRBJ1-3,13,NA,TRBV12-3/TRBV12-4,CASRSAGGNTIYF,TGTGCCAGCAGGTCCGCCGGAGGAAACACCATATATTTT
NA,TRBJ1-4,12,few,TRBV5-8,CASSLAQGRMFF,TGTGCCAGCAGCTTGGCACAGGGTCGAATGTTTTTT
NA,TRBJ2-1,10,NA,TRBV20-1,CSASGFEQFF,TGCAGTGCTAGTGGCTTTGAGCAGTTCTTC
NA,TRBJ2-5,15,NA,TRBV29-1,CSVAPKGAGQETQYF,TGCAGCGTCGCGCCTAAAGGGGCTGGGCAGGAGACCCAGTACTTC
NA,TRBJ1-2,15,NA,TRBV28,CASSPPGTGIYGYTF,TGTGCCAGCAGTCCTCCCGGGACCGGTATCTATGGCTACACCTTC
NA,TRBJ2-5,14,NA,TRBV10-1,CASSESPSQETQYF,TGCGCCAGCAGTGAGTCGCCATCACAAGAGACCCAGTACTTC
TRBD1,TRBJ2-3,15,NA,TRBV7-2,CASSFRGQGRDTQYF,TGTGCCAGCAGCTTCCGAGGACAGGGAAGAGATACGCAGTATTTT
NA,TRBJ2-3,11,NA,TRBV6-6,CASSLTDTQYF,TGTGCCAGCAGCCTAACAGATACGCAGTATTTT
NA,TRBJ2-2,12,NA,TRBV2,CATARPPGELFF,TGTGCCACCGCGCGGCCACCCGGGGAGCTGTTTTTT
NA,TRBJ1-2,12,NA,TRBV2,CASSENLGGYTF,TGTGCCAGCAGTGAAAATCTTGGGGGCTACACCTTC
NA,TRBJ1-2,14,NA,TRBV27,CASRLPGTLGGYTF,TGTGCCAGCAGGCTCCCTGGGACCCTTGGGGGCTACACCTTC
NA,TRBJ2-3,10,NA,TRBV12-3/TRBV12-4,CASRGNTQYF,TGTGCCAGCCGAGGGAATACGCAGTATTTT
NA,TRBJ2-2,13,NA,TRBV30,CAWSKAGGGELFF,TGTGCCTGGAGTAAAGCCGGGGGCGGGGAGCTGTTTTTT
NA,TRBJ1-3,14,NA,TRBV5-1,CASSNGGSGNTIYF,TGCGCCAGCAGCAACGGTGGCTCTGGAAACACCATATATTTT
TRBD2,TRBJ2-2,15,NA,TRBV9,CASSPGGGSSGELFF,TGTGCCAGCAGCCCCGGGGGAGGGTCGTCCGGGGAGCTGTTTTTT
NA,TRBJ2-2,13,NA,TRBV5-1,CASSFGYTGELFF,TGCGCCAGCAGCTTCGGGTACACCGGGGAGCTGTTTTTT
TRBD2,TRBJ2-2,16,NA,TRBV2,CASSDGGGAGIGELFF,TGTGCCAGCAGTGATGGCGGGGGGGCCGGGATCGGGGAGCTGTTTTTT
NA,TRBJ2-3,17,NA,TRBV15,CATSRDNYREGTDTQYF,TGTGCCACCAGCAGAGACAATTACAGGGAAGGTACAGATACGCAGTATTTT
NA,TRBJ2-5,13,NA,TRBV7-7,CASSFGRQETQYF,TGTGCCAGCAGCTTCGGCCGGCAAGAGACCCAGTACTTC
NA,TRBJ1-6,12,NA,TRBV10-3,CAISDGNSPLHF,TGTGCCATCAGTGATGGGAATTCACCCCTCCACTTT